Following are 10 T cell receptor beta chains from one sample sequenced in a study of cytomegalovirus exposure and HLA in healthy donors. This PCR relied on a set of 60 Vbeta primers and 13 Jbeta primers. Produced via immunoSEQ multiplex PCR; TCRdb's table is partial and in-frame only. The sample comprises 150,000 to 200,000 clones, 81% of which are singletons, and roughly 3.1% rests with the top ten. Input material: PBMCs. The receptors here all came from a middle-aged man in good health and CMV-seropositive.

The gene calls are TRBV7-9 and TRBJ2-3, with TRBD2 matching 9 bases. The CDR3 consists of 14 residues. V shed 5 bases and J 6 bases; nucleotides not matched to a gene: 6. The germline V gene encodes CDR1 SEHNR and CDR2 FQNEAQ (reference sequence). For the CDR3, the DNA is TGTGCCAGCAGCATTAGCGGGGGAGGCGATACGCAGTATTTT. Residues: CASSISGGGDTQYF.

The rearrangement links TRBV9 to TRBJ1-6, with TRBD1 identical over 7 bases. The CDR3 sequence is 15 residues long. Germline lookup yields CDR1 SGDLS and CDR2 YYNGEE. Losses at the gene ends were 3 bases for V and 9 bases for J; bases not matched to a gene: 9. Written as DNA, the CDR3 is TGTGCCAGCAGCGATCACAGGGGATTGAGTTCACCCCTCCACTTT. It is translated as CASSDHRGLSSPLHF.

This rearrangement joins TRBV28 to TRBJ1-1; weak D call: TRBD1 (5 bases). Germline V gene data show CDR1 as MDHEN and CDR2 as SYDVKM. CDR3 length: 14 residues. The V end was cut by 8 bases, the J end by 3 bases, with 16 bases between. The CDR3 reads CASVLGSGYTEAFF. The CDR3 nucleotides read TGTGCCAGCGTCTTGGGTTCAGGGTACACTGAAGCTTTCTTT.

This chain joins TRBV6-1 and TRBJ1-3; D is uncertain. The germline V and J ends were trimmed by 1 base and 5 bases, with 12 bases remaining between them. Germline CDR1 reads MNHNS; CDR2 reads SASEGT. The CDR3 has 15 amino acids. The CDR3 reads CASSEGANGRNTIYF. CDR3 DNA: TGTGCCAGCAGTGAAGGGGCCAACGGTCGAAACACCATATATTTT.

The chain links TRBV7-2 to TRBJ2-3; D gene ambiguous. Germline CDR1 SGHTA, CDR2 FQGNSA. Trimming stripped 2 bases from V and 1 base from J, with 7 bases between. CDR3 length: 14 residues. The CDR3 loop reads CASSLSPGTDTQYF. The CDR3 DNA reads TGTGCCAGCAGCTTATCCCCGGGCACAGATACGCAGTATTTT.

This chain links TRBV7-9 with TRBJ1-3, with a weak D call TRBD1 (6 bases). Looked up from germline, CDR1 is SEHNR and CDR2 is FQNEAQ (reference sequence). V was trimmed by 1 base and J by 0 bases, leaving 13 bases between them. The CDR3 has 17 amino acids. CDR3 sequence reads: CASSLVGQRRSGNTIYF. Here the CDR3 DNA reads TGTGCCAGCAGCTTAGTTGGACAGAGACGCTCTGGAAACACCATATATTTT.

The V gene is TRBV19, the J gene TRBJ2-7; D unclear. Germline loops: CDR1 LNHDA, CDR2 SQIVND (reference sequence). The CDR3 totals 17 residues. The ends were cut back, 0 bases at V and 0 bases at J, with 15 bases in the middle. CDR3 bases: TGTGCCAGTAGTATAGAGTGGGCAGACGCGAGCTCCTACGAGCAGTACTTC. The encoded protein is CASSIEWADASSYEQYF.

This chain uses TRBV6-5 with TRBJ1-2; D remains unclear. The CDR3 spans 13 residues. The ends were cut back, 5 bases at V and 4 bases at J, with 11 bases in the middle. Per germline, CDR1 MNHEY and CDR2 SVGAGI. The CDR3 DNA is TGTGCCAGCAGTCAACTCCGGGGCTATGGCTACACCTTC. The encoded protein is CASSQLRGYGYTF.

The chain employs TRBV5-4 and TRBJ2-2; 7 bases match TRBD2. Germline assignment: CDR1 SGHNT and CDR2 YYREEE (reference sequence). The CDR3 runs to 16 residues. With V trimmed by 0 bases and J by 1 base, 3 bases remained unmatched. CDR3 nucleotides: TGTGCCAGCAGCTTGGGGGGCGGGGGGAACACCGGGGAGCTGTTTTTT. Protein sequence: CASSLGGGGNTGELFF.

In this sample, this clone turned up once. The chain couples TRBV29-1 to TRBJ1-1, with a weak D call TRBD1 (6 bases). Trimming left V 0 bases short and J 7 bases short, with 6 bases between. Looked up from germline, CDR1 is SQVTM and CDR2 is ANQGSEA. CDR3 length: 11 residues. CDR3 DNA sequence: TGCAGCGTTGAAGAGACAGGTGAAGCTTTCTTT. Amino acids: CSVEETGEAFF.